These 21 T cell receptor beta chains were sequenced from one sample in a study of Graves' ophthalmopathy and Graves' hyperthyroidism. TCR beta CDR3 amplification used RNA transcripts. Second-round multiplex PCR followed a first-round RT-PCR using HTBI primers. TCRdb independently ran MiXCR on the multiplex PCR reads; one entry per CDR3 protein. The table shows a few hundred thousand distinct CDR3 sequences, with 15% to 20% occurring only once. Specimen: peripheral blood. The receptor set was obtained from a woman younger than 30 with Graves' ophthalmopathy.

The sample holds many counts of this clonotype. Written as DNA, the CDR3 is TGTGCCAGCAGTAAGGGCGTCGGGGAGCTGTTTTTT. Translation: CASSKGVGELFF. The chain joins TRBV6-2 or TRBV6-3 to TRBJ2-2; D ambiguous. The length of the CDR3 is 12 residues. Trimming took off 5 bases at V and 7 bases at J, with 8 bases between the two ends. Germline CDR1 is MNHEY and CDR2 is SVGEGT.

The chain recombines TRBV6-5 with TRBJ1-2; a weak D match, TRBD1 (5 bases). The CDR3 consists of 14 residues. V was pared by 4 bases and J by 7 bases, with 16 bases between. Germline CDR1 reads MNHEY; CDR2 reads SVGAGI. DNA of the CDR3: TGTGCCAGCAGTTCACTTACGACCGGGGCTGGCTACACCTTC. Translated: CASSSLTTGAGYTF.

The gene calls are TRBV7-2 and TRBJ2-7; a weak D match, TRBD2 (6 bases). Trimming left V 4 bases short and J 6 bases short, with 13 bases between. Germline values: CDR1 SGHTA, CDR2 FQGNSA. The CDR3 has 13 residues. Written as DNA, the CDR3 is TGTGCCAGCAGCTCCCCGGGGGTGGGCGAGCAGTACTTC. Protein product: CASSSPGVGEQYF.

This clonotype was detected many times. The chain uses TRBV3-1 and TRBJ2-7; 12 positions match TRBD2. V dropped 5 bases and J dropped 0; count of bases not matched to a gene: 8. Germline lookup yields CDR1 LGHDT and CDR2 YNNKEL (reference sequence). This CDR3 has 17 residues. The CDR3 here is CASSLWTSGVNSYEQYF. In DNA form, the CDR3 reads TGTGCCAGCAGCTTATGGACTAGCGGGGTTAACTCCTACGAGCAGTACTTC.

This clonotype showed up just once. The J gene is TRBJ2-5, the V gene TRBV7-3; 9 bases align to TRBD2. The CDR3 spans 15 residues. From germline, CDR1 is SGHTA and CDR2 FQGTGA. The V and J ends lost 1 base and 4 bases, in that order; junction bases with no gene match: 4. In DNA, the CDR3 is TGTGCCAGCAGCTTAAATAGCGGGAGTGGAGAGACCCAGTACTTC. It codes for CASSLNSGSGETQYF.

This sequence joins TRBV12-3 or TRBV12-4 and TRBJ2-7; 7 nucleotides line up with TRBD1. Trimming removed 4 bases from V and 3 bases from J; junction bases left unmatched: 9. The CDR3 totals 15 residues. DNA of the CDR3: TGTGCCAGCAGTTGGGGACCGGGACAGAGCTACGAGCAGTACTTC. Translating it yields CASSWGPGQSYEQYF.

The genes are TRBV10-3 and TRBJ2-7; 12 bases line up with TRBD1. The CDR3 runs 15 residues. Germline CDR1 ENHRY, CDR2 SYGVKD. J was trimmed by 4 bases and V by 6 bases; bases with no gene match: 7. For the CDR3, the DNA is TGTGCCATCAGAGAGACGGGACAGGGGGCGTACGAGCAGTACTTC. Its translation is CAIRETGQGAYEQYF.

The chain carries TRBV28 and TRBJ2-4; D is perhaps TRBD2 (6 bases). Germline V lookup: CDR1 MDHEN, CDR2 SYDVKM. Trimming shortened V by 3 bases and J by 5 bases, and 14 bases separated the two germline ends. CDR3 length: 15 residues. The CDR3 nucleotides are TGTGCCAGCAGTTTGACTCGCGGGATCGAAAACATTCAGTACTTC. Translation gives CASSLTRGIENIQYF.

The sample holds many counts of this clonotype. The J gene is TRBJ1-5, the V gene TRBV6-1; TRBD1 matches 7 bases. CDR3 length: 15 residues. Germline V gene sequence: CDR1 MNHNS, CDR2 SASEGT. The trim removed 7 bases at V and 2 bases at J, leaving 8 bases unmatched. The CDR3 DNA is TGTGCCAGCACTCTACGGGGACAGCGCAATCAGCCCCAGCATTTT. Translation gives CASTLRGQRNQPQHF.

At least ten counts were recorded for this clonotype. The rearrangement joins TRBV27 to TRBJ1-2; D may be TRBD1 (6 bases). The CDR3 extends over 16 amino acids. CDR1 MNHEY and CDR2 SMNVEV come from the germline V gene (reference sequence). Trimming cost V 0 bases and J 4 bases, with 15 bases left between them. The CDR3 DNA is TGTGCCAGCAGTTTATCGGGACCGGGGGGCCCCTATGGCTACACCTTC. It specifies CASSLSGPGGPYGYTF.

This clonotype was detected ten times or more. This chain connects TRBV25-1 to TRBJ2-4; D may match TRBD1 or TRBD2 (6 bases each). Germline V gene lookup returns CDR1 MGHDK and CDR2 SYGVNS. The CDR3 is 16 residues long. Trimming pared 8 bases from V and 9 bases from J, leaving 26 bases between. For the CDR3, the DNA is TGTGCCAGCCGTTCGGGACGGGCAGGGGACTGGGGCATTCAGTACTTC. Translated, it gives CASRSGRAGDWGIQYF.

In its sample, this clonotype was seen many times. V gene TRBV11-2 combines with J gene TRBJ2-2; 9 nucleotides agree with TRBD2. CDR3 length: 18 amino acids. Trimming cost V 2 bases and J 6 bases; bases outside gene matches: 13. Germline V CDR1 and CDR2: SGHAT, FQNNGV. Written as DNA, the CDR3 is TGTGCCAGCAGCTTAAGCCGACTCGGCGGGGGGGCGGCCGGGGAGCTGTTTTTT. Translation gives CASSLSRLGGGAAGELFF.

This clonotype has at least ten counts. This sequence joins TRBV7-2 and TRBJ2-7, with D tentatively TRBD1 or TRBD2 (5 bases each). Germline CDR1 SGHTA, CDR2 FQGNSA. The CDR3 has 12 amino acids. Trimming cost V 8 bases and J 3 bases, with 11 bases left between them. The CDR3 is CASSGGGYEQYF. The CDR3, as DNA: TGTGCCAGCTCGGGTGGGGGCTACGAGCAGTACTTC.

This clonotype was seen many times. This chain links TRBV20-1 with TRBJ1-2, with TRBD1 matching 7 bases. Losses at the gene ends were 1 base for V and 5 bases for J; bases not matched to a gene: 7. The CDR3 runs to 14 residues. The germline gives CDR1 DFQATT, CDR2 SNEGSKA (reference sequence). CDR3 region: CSARVVDRAYGYTF. The CDR3 DNA follows: TGCAGTGCTAGAGTTGTTGACAGGGCTTATGGCTACACCTTC.

This clonotype has ten or more counts. J is TRBJ2-2 and V is TRBV7-1; possibly TRBD1 for D (6 bases). TRBV7-1 is an ORF, with its function uncertain. There are 20 residues in the CDR3. Trimming took 3 bases from V and 2 from J, leaving 25 bases between them. The DNA of the CDR3 is TGTGCCAGCAGCTCCTACCACAGGGTTTGGGAAATGAGAAACACCGGGGAGCTGTTTTTT. Encoded protein: CASSSYHRVWEMRNTGELFF.

This clonotype was observed at least ten times. The gene calls are TRBV19 and TRBJ1-1; no clear D. The CDR3 extends over 14 amino acids. V lost 10 bases and J 2 bases, leaving 17 bases between the germline ends. The V gene's germline CDR1 is LNHDA and CDR2 SQIVND (reference sequence). The CDR3 coding sequence is TGTGCCACTCAACGCAATACTATCAACACTGAAGCTTTCTTT. The encoded protein is CATQRNTINTEAFF.

V and J are TRBV18 and TRBJ1-5; 7 bases match TRBD1. CDR1 and CDR2 (germline): KGHSH, LQKENI. V shed 4 bases, J shed 7 bases, and the junction held 10 bases outside the gene matches. The CDR3 is 15 amino acids. The CDR3 coding sequence is TGTGCCAGCTCACAAATACAGGGGCTTGGGCAGCCCCAGCATTTT. Its translation is CASSQIQGLGQPQHF.

This clonotype was seen ten or more times. J is TRBJ2-7 and V is TRBV24-1; D is uncertain. Germline-derived CDR1 and CDR2 are KGHDR and SFDVKD. CDR3 length: 11 amino acids. With 6 bases removed from V and 2 bases from J, the gap between germline ends came to 4 bases. The CDR3: CATSNTYEQYF. DNA of the CDR3: TGTGCCACCAGTAATACCTACGAGCAGTACTTC.

This clonotype appeared many times. The CDR3 bases are TGCGCCAGCAGTGAGTCGGGTCGGGGGGCGATGGCTGAAGCTTTCTTT. The encoded protein is CASSESGRGAMAEAFF. The rearrangement joins TRBV10-1 to TRBJ1-1, with D maybe TRBD1 (6 bases). Germline CDR1 and CDR2: WNHNN and SYGVQD (reference sequence). The CDR3 loop spans 16 amino acids. The germline V and J ends were trimmed by 0 bases and 6 bases, with 17 bases remaining between them.

This clonotype was observed at least ten times. Since a much larger clone is just one base distant, this may be a read error. This chain links TRBV12-3 or TRBV12-4 with TRBJ1-5, with a tentative D call TRBD2 (5 bases). The better agreement between TRBJ2-3 and the DNA end casts doubt on the J call. There are 15 residues in the CDR3. The CDR3 here is CASSSTGYSNQPQYF. As DNA, the CDR3 is TGTGCCAGCAGTTCCACGGGGTATAGCAATCAGCCCCAGTATTTT.

Only one count was recorded for this clonotype. No conserved phenylalanine or tryptophan ends this CDR3, so it is likely a read error. V usage is TRBV28 and J usage is TRBJ1-6; D unresolved. V dropped 1 base and J dropped 11 bases, with 15 bases sitting between them. Per germline, CDR1 MDHEN and CDR2 SYDVKM. The CDR3 is made up of 15 amino acids. CDR3 sequence (DNA): TGTGCCAGCAGTTTATCCCTAGGACCCGGACCACCCCTCCACTCT. Protein sequence: CASSLSLGPGPPLHS.